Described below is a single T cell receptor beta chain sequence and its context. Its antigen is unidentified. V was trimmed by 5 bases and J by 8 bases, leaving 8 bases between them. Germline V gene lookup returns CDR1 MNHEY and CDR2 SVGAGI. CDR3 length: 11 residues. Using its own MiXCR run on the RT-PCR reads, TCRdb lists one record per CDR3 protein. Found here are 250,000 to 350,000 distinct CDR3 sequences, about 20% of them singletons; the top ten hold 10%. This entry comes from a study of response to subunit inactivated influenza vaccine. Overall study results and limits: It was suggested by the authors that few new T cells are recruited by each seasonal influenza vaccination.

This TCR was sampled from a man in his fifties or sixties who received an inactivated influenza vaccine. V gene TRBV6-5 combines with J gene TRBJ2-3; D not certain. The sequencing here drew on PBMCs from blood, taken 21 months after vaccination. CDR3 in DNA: TGTGCCAGCAGTACCTCCGGTACGCAGTATTTT. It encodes CASSTSGTQYF.